This T cell receptor beta chain was documented in a study of naive and memory T cell subsets. Ligated cDNA underwent four rounds of PCR with nested alpha and beta constant region primers and SP2. In TCRdb, the 5' RACE reads were re-called with MiXCR into one record per CDR3 protein. This table holds 32,000 or so distinct CDR3 sequences, approximately 16% found once. TCR cDNA received a 3' ligated oligonucleotide that carried a UMI. Unsorted total RNA, roughly 1 to 1,100 ng, was DNase treated before reverse transcription. Ten or more counts support this clonotype. V was pared by 8 bases and J by 8 bases, with 11 bases of the junction left unmatched. Germline V CDR1 and CDR2: MNHEY, SVGAGI. This CDR3 has 15 residues.

The V gene is TRBV6-5, the J gene TRBJ1-4; 10 bases are a match to TRBD1. The source is a female donor in good health. CDR3 protein: CASRPSGTGVEKLFF. The CDR3 nucleotides are TGTGCCAGCCGACCCTCCGGGACAGGGGTCGAAAAACTGTTTTTT.